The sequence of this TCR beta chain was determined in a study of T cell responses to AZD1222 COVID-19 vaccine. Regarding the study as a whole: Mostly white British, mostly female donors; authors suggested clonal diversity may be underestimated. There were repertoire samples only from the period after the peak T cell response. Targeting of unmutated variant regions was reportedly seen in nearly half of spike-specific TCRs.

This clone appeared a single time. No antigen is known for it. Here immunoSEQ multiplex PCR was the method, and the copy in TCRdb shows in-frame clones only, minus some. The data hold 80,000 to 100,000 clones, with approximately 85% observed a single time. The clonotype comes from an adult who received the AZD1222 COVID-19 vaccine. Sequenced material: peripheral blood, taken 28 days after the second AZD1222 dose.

CDR3 sequence reads: CASSPLRTGEDTEAFF. CDR3 DNA sequence: TGTGCCAGCTCACCACTAAGGACAGGGGAGGACACTGAAGCTTTCTTT. This chain uses TRBV18 with TRBJ1-1; 9 nucleotides line up with TRBD1. Per the germline V gene, CDR1 is KGHSH and CDR2 is LQKENI. Trimming cost V 1 base and J 3 bases; bases outside gene matches: 6. The CDR3 has 16 residues.